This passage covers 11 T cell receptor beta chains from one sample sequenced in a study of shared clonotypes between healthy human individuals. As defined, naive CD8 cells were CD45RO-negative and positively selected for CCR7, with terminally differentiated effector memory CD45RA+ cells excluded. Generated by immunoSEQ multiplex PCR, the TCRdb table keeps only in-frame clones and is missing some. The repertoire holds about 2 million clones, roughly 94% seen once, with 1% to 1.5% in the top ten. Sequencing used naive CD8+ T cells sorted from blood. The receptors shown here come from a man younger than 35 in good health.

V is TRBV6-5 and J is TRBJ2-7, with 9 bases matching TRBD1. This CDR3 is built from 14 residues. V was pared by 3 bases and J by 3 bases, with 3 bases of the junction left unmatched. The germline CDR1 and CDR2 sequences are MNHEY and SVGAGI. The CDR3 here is CASSYTGGNYEQYF. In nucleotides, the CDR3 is TGTGCCAGCAGTTATACAGGGGGCAACTACGAGCAGTACTTC.

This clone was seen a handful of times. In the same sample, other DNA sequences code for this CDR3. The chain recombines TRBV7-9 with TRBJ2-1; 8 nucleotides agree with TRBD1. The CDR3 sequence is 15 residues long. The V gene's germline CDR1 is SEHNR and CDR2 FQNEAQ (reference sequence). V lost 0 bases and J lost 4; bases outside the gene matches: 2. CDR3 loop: CASSLAQGAYNEQFF. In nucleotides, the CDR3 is TGTGCCAGCAGCTTAGCGCAGGGGGCTTACAATGAGCAGTTCTTC. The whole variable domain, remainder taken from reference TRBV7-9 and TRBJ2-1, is DTGVSQNPRHKITKRGQNVTFRCDPISEHNRLYWYRQTLGQGPEFLTYFQNEAQLEKSRLLSDRFSAERPKGSFSTLEIQRTEQGDSAMYLCASSLAQGAYNEQFFGPGTRLTVL.

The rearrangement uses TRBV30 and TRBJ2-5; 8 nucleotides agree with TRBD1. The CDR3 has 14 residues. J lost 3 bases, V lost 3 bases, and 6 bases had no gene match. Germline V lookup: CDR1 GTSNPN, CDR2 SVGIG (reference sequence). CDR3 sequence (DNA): TGTGCCTGGAGCCTAACAGGGGGAAAAGAGACCCAGTACTTC. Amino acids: CAWSLTGGKETQYF.

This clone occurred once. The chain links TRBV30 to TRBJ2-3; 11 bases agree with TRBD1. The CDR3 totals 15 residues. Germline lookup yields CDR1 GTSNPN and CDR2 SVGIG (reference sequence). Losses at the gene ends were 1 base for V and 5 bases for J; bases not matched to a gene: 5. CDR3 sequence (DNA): TGTGCCTGGAGTGGGGGACAGGGGGGAAGAGATACGCAGTATTTT. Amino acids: CAWSGGQGGRDTQYF.

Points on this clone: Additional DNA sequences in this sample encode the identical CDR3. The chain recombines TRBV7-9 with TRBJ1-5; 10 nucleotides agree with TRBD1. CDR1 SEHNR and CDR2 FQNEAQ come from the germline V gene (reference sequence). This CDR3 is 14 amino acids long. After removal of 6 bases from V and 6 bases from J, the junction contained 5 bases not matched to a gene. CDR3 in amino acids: CASSSGQGTQPQHF. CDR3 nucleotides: TGTGCCAGCAGTTCGGGACAGGGGACTCAGCCCCAGCATTTT.

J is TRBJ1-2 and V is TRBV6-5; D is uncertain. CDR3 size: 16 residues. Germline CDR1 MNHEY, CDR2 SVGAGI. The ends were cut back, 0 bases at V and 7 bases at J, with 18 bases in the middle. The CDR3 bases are TGTGCCAGCAGTTACTCGATAGGCGACCTGGAATCTGGCTACACCTTC. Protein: CASSYSIGDLESGYTF.

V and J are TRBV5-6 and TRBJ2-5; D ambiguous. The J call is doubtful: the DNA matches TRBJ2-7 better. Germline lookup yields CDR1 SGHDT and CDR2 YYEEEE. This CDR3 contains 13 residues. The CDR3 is CASSLASTYEQYF. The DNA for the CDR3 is TGTGCCAGCAGCTTGGCCTCTACCTACGAGCAGTACTTC.

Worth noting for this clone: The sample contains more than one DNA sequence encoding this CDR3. In DNA form, the CDR3 reads TGCGCCAGCAGCCAAGGAGAGAACACTGAAGCTTTCTTT. Residues: CASSQGENTEAFF. This chain joins TRBV4-1 and TRBJ1-1; no definite D call. Germline lookup yields CDR1 MGHRA and CDR2 YSYEKL. The germline V and J ends were trimmed by 1 base and 1 base, with 4 bases remaining between them. The CDR3 runs to 13 residues.

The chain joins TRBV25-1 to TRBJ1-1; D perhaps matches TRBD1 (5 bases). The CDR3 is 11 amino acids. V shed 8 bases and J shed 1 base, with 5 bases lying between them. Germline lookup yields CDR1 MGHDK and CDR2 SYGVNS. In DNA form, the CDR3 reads TGTGCCAGCGGGGGGAACACTGAAGCTTTCTTT. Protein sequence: CASGGNTEAFF.

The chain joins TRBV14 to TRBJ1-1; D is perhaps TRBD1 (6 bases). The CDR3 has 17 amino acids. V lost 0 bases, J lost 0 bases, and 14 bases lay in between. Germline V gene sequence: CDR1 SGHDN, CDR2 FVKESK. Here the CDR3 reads CASSQDWQGSMNTEAFF. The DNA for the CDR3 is TGTGCCAGCAGCCAAGATTGGCAGGGGTCTATGAACACTGAAGCTTTCTTT. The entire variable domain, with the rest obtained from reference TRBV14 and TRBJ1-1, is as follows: EAGVTQFPSHSVIEKGQTVTLRCDPISGHDNLYWYRRVMGKEIKFLLHFVKESKQDESGMPNNRFLAERTGGTYSTLKVQPAELEDSGVYFCASSQDWQGSMNTEAFFGQGTRLTVV.

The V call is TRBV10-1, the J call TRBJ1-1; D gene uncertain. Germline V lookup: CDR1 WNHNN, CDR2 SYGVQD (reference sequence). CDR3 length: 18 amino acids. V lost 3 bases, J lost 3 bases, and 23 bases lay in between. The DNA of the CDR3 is TGCGCCAGCAGTGACGTTTATAGTACAGTTTTTTTAGACACTGAAGCTTTCTTT. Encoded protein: CASSDVYSTVFLDTEAFF.